This T cell receptor (beta chain) was recorded in a study of blood T cell repertoires in COVID-19. In the study overall: T cells, B-cell-depleted T cells, or PBMCs provided the cDNA or gDNA that served as material.

As handled by the study authors: Scientists estimated how many nucleated cells there were by amplifying reference gene primers. The table came from immunoSEQ multiplex PCR; TCRdb's copy has only in-frame clones and leaves some out. V, J and clone size were drawn from that table, and D and trimming were deduced from the DNA. Found here are about 160,000 clones, more than 85% of them singletons; the top ten hold about 6.5%. The participants were between about 18 and 90 years old and came from 20 to 30 US areas. The germline V gene has CDR1 LNHNV and CDR2 YYDKDF (reference sequence). This CDR3 has 15 amino acids. With V trimmed by 2 bases and J by 5 bases, 4 bases remained unmatched.

The V call is TRBV15, the J call TRBJ2-2, with 8 nucleotides matching TRBD1. The receptor comes from a woman aged 45-59 years who had recovered from COVID-19. The sequenced material came from PBMCs or T cells enriched from blood (not recorded which). This CDR3 reads CATSRPGQGTGELFF. DNA of the CDR3: TGTGCCACCAGCAGACCCGGACAGGGTACCGGGGAGCTGTTTTTT.